The 9 T cell receptor beta chains below all came from one sample that was sequenced in a study of monozygotic twins with inflammatory bowel disease. TCRdb reanalyzed the 5' RACE reads, giving one entry per CDR3 protein sequence and no DNA. The listing records 400,000 or so distinct CDR3 sequences. The specimen sequenced was blood. Receptors originate from a human donor with ulcerative colitis or Crohn's disease, or a healthy co-twin of an affected twin (not recorded which).

This chain links TRBV5-1 with TRBJ1-2; TCRdb calls TRBD1, which cannot be checked without DNA. Germline CDR1 is SGHRS and CDR2 is YFSETQ. This CDR3 contains 13 residues. CDR3 sequence: CASSFSGDYGYTF.

V usage is TRBV10-3 and J usage is TRBJ1-2; TCRdb outputs TRBD1, but without DNA this stays unchecked. This CDR3 is 13 amino acids long. Germline CDR1 ENHRY, CDR2 SYGVKD. The CDR3 sequence is CAVRQGVFYGYTF.

The chain links TRBV7-2 to TRBJ2-2; the D call of TRBD2 rests on TCRdb alone, since no DNA is present to check it. Germline V gives CDR1 SGHTA, CDR2 FQGNSA. The CDR3 runs to 17 residues. Here the CDR3 reads CASSLGRVGANTGELFF.

This chain connects TRBV5-1 to TRBJ2-5; TCRdb calls TRBD1, which cannot be checked without DNA. Germline-derived CDR1 and CDR2 are SGHRS and YFSETQ. The CDR3 covers 15 residues. CDR3 loop: CASSVPTGEGETQYF.

The chain links TRBV4-2 to TRBJ2-7; there is no DNA to check the TCRdb D call of TRBD1. CDR3 length equals 14 residues. Germline values: CDR1 LGHNA, CDR2 YNFKEQ. CDR3 amino acids: CASSPTQVTYEQYF.

V gene TRBV7-9 combines with J gene TRBJ1-1. CDR3 length equals 14 residues. Germline CDR1 and CDR2: SEHNR and FQNEAQ (reference sequence). The CDR3 loop is CASSYAERAIEAFF.

This chain connects TRBV20-1 to TRBJ2-7; the TCRdb call, TRBD1, lacks DNA for checking. Germline-derived CDR1 and CDR2 are DFQATT and SNEGSKA (reference sequence). The CDR3 length is 14 residues. The chain's CDR3 is CSARDGQGNHEQYF.

This chain uses TRBV5-4 with TRBJ2-1; TCRdb outputs TRBD2, but without DNA this stays unchecked. The CDR3 runs to 15 residues. From germline, CDR1 is SGHNT and CDR2 YYREEE (reference sequence). The CDR3 region is CASSRTSGNYNEQFF.

V gene TRBV11-2 combines with J gene TRBJ1-6. CDR3 length: 15 amino acids. Germline CDR1 and CDR2: SGHAT and FQNNGV. The CDR3 spells CASSWVGRGNSPLHF.